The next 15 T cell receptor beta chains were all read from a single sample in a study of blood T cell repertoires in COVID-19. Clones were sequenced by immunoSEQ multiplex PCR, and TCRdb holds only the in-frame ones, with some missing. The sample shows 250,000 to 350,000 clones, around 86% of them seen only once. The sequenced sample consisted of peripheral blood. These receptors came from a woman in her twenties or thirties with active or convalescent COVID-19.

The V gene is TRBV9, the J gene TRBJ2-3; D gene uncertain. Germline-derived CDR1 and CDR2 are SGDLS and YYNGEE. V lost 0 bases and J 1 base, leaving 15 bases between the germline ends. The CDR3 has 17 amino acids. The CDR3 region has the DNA TGTGCCAGCAGCGTAGCCCCATACGGGTCCGGCACAGATACGCAGTATTTT. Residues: CASSVAPYGSGTDTQYF.

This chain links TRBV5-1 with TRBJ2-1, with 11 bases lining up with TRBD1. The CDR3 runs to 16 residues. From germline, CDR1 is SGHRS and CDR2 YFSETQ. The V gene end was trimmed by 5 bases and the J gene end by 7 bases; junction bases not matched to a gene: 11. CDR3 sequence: CASSRPGTGGRNEQFF. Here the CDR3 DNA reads TGCGCCAGCAGTCGCCCCGGGACAGGGGGGAGAAATGAGCAGTTCTTC. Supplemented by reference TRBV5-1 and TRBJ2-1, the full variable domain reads KAGVTQTPRYLIKTRGQQVTLSCSPISGHRSVSWYQQTPGQGLQFLFEYFSETQRNKGNFPGRFSGRQFSNSRSEMNVSTLELGDSALYLCASSRPGTGGRNEQFFGPGTRLTVL.

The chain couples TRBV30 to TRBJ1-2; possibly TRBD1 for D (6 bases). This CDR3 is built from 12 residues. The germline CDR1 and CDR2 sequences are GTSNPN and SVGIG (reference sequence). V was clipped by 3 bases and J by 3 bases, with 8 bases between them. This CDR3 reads CAWSPGDYGYTF. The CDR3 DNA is TGTGCCTGGAGCCCAGGGGACTATGGCTACACCTTC. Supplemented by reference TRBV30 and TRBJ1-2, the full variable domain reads SQTIHQWPATLVQPVGSPLSLECTVEGTSNPNLYWYRQAAGRGLQLLFYSVGIGQISSEVPQNLSASRPQDRQFILSSKKLLLSDSGFYLCAWSPGDYGYTFGSGTRLTVV.

CDR3 DNA sequence: TGCGCCAGCACGCCCTATCCGGGACAGGGGGCTCGGGGCTACACCTTC. It is translated as CASTPYPGQGARGYTF. The chain employs TRBV5-1 and TRBJ1-2; 12 nucleotides align to TRBD1. The CDR3 length is 16 residues. V dropped 6 bases and J dropped 8; count of bases not matched to a gene: 14. CDR1 is SGHRS, CDR2 YFSETQ, per germline. Full variable domain (missing parts from reference TRBV5-1 and TRBJ1-2): KAGVTQTPRYLIKTRGQQVTLSCSPISGHRSVSWYQQTPGQGLQFLFEYFSETQRNKGNFPGRFSGRQFSNSRSEMNVSTLELGDSALYLCASTPYPGQGARGYTFGSGTRLTVV.

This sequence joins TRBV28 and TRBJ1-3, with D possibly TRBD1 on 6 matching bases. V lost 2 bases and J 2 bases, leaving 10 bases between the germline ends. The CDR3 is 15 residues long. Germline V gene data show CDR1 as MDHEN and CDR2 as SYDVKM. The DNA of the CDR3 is TGTGCCAGCAGTTTAAGGGGGGGGCCTGGAAACACCATATATTTT. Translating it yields CASSLRGGPGNTIYF.

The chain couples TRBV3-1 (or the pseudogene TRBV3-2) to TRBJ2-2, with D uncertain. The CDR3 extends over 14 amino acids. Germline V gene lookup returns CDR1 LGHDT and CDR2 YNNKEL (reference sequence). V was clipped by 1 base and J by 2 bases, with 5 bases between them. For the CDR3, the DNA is TGTGCCAGCAGCCAAGGAGTAAACACCGGGGAGCTGTTTTTT. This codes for CASSQGVNTGELFF.

The DNA for the CDR3 is TGCGCCAGCAGCGGCAGGACAGGGGGTAATGAAAAACTGTTTTTT. It is translated as CASSGRTGGNEKLFF. This sequence joins TRBV5-1 and TRBJ1-4, with 10 nucleotides matching TRBD1. The CDR3 sequence is 15 residues long. The J segment lost 4 bases and the V segment lost 4 bases, leaving 4 bases of the junction unmatched. Germline V CDR1 and CDR2: SGHRS, YFSETQ.

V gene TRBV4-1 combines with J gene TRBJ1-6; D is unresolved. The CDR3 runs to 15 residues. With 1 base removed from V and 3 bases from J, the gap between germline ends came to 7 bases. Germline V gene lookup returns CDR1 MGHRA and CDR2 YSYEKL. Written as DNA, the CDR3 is TGCGCCAGCAGCCAAGTGCACGGCTATAATTCACCCCTCCACTTT. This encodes CASSQVHGYNSPLHF.

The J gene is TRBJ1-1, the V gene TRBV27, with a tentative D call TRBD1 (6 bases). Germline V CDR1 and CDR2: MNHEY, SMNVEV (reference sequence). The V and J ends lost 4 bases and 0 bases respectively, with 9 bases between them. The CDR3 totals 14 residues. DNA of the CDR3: TGTGCCAGCAGTTGGACAGTGCTGAACACTGAAGCTTTCTTT. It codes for CASSWTVLNTEAFF.

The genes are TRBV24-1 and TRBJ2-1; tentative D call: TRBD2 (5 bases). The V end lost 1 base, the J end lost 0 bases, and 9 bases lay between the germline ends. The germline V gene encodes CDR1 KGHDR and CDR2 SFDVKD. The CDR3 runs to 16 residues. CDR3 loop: CATSDFSASSYNEQFF. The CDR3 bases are TGTGCCACCAGTGATTTTAGCGCTAGCTCCTACAATGAGCAGTTCTTC.

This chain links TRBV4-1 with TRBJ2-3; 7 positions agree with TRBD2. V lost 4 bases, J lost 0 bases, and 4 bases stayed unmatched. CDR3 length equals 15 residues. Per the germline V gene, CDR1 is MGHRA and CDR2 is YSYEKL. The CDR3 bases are TGCGCCAGCAGCCCAGCGGGGCCTAGCACAGATACGCAGTATTTT. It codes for CASSPAGPSTDTQYF.

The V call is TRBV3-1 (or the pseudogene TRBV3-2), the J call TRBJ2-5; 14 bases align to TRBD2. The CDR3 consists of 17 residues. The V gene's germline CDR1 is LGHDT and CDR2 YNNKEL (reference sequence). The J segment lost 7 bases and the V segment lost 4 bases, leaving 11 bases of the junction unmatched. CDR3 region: CASSLGLAGANTATQYF. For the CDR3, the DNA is TGTGCCAGCAGCCTGGGACTAGCGGGGGCCAATACGGCGACCCAGTACTTC.

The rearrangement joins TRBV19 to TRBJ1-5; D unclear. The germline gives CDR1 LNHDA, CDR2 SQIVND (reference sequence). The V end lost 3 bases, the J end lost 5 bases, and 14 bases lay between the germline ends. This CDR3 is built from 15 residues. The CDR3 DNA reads TGTGCCAGTAGTATGAGGGCCTCCCGCCATCAGCCCCAGCATTTT. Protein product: CASSMRASRHQPQHF.

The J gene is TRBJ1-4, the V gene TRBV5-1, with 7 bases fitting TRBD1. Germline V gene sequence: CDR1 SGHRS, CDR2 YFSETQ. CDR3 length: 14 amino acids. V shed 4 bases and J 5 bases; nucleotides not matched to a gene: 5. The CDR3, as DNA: TGCGCCAGCAGCGAGGGACAGAAGAATGAAAAACTGTTTTTT. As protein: CASSEGQKNEKLFF.

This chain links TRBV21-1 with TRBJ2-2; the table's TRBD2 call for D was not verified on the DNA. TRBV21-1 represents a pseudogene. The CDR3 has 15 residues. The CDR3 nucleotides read TGTGCCAGCAGCAAAGAGGGGACTAGGACCCGGGGAGCTGTTTTT. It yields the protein CASSKEGTRTRGAVF.